Described below is a single TCR beta chain sequence and its context. The data originate from a study of blood T cell repertoires in COVID-19. Study background: Nucleic acid was either cDNA or gDNA, and it came from T cells, B-cell-depleted T cells, or PBMCs.

This CDR3 is built from 18 residues. Deletions cut 8 bases from V and 4 bases from J, with 28 bases between. The germline V gene encodes CDR1 SNHLY and CDR2 FYNNEI. Authors' processing steps: Reference gene primer amplification gave estimated nucleated cell counts. Repertoires were generated with immunoSEQ multiplex PCR, while TCRdb's copy carries only in-frame clones and drops some. The V and J calls and the clone size are those of that table, but D and trimming were determined from the DNA. Among roughly 36,000 clones listed, roughly 90% were seen once. The source material was peripheral blood. The TCR was taken from a man in his 60s with active or convalescent COVID-19. This rearrangement joins TRBV2 to TRBJ2-3; TRBD1 might be the D (6 bases). In DNA, the CDR3 is TGTGCCAGCTACAGTGGACAGTTCAAGCGCCATAGCGCAGATACGCAGTATTTT. It codes for CASYSGQFKRHSADTQYF.